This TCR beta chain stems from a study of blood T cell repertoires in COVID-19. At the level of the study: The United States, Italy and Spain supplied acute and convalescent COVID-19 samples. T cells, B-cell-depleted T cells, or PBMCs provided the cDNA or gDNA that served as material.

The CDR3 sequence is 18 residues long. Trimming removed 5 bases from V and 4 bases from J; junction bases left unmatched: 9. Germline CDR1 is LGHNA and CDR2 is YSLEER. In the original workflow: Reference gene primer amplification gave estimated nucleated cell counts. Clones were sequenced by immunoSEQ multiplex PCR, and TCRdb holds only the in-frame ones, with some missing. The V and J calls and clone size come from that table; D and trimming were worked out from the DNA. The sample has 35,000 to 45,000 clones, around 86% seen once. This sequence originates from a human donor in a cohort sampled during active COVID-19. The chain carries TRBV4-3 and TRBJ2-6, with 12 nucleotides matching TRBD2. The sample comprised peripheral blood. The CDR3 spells CASSSRLAGEVGANVLTF. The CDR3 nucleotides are TGCGCCAGCAGCTCCAGACTAGCGGGGGAGGTCGGGGCCAACGTCCTGACTTTC.